This T cell receptor beta chain was identified during a study of blood T cell repertoires in COVID-19. Looking at the study overall: The United States, Italy and Spain supplied acute and convalescent COVID-19 samples.

The CDR3 is made up of 14 amino acids. Germline V gene lookup returns CDR1 WNHNN and CDR2 SYGVQD (reference sequence). Trimming cost V 0 bases and J 4 bases, with 9 bases left between them. Per the authors' pipeline: Amplifying reference gene primers gave estimates of nucleated cell counts. Data came from immunoSEQ multiplex PCR; TCRdb stores just in-frame clones and leaves some out. The V and J calls and clone size are taken from that table; D and trimming were inferred from the DNA. The sample lists about 180,000 clones, 80% to 90% occurring once. The chain is built from TRBV10-1 and TRBJ1-1; D unclear. Material for sequencing was peripheral blood. The receptor comes from a man between 65 and 85 years old with active or convalescent COVID-19. CDR3 in DNA: TGCGCCAGCAGTGAGTCGGGGAGCAGCACTGAAGCTTTCTTT. Residues: CASSESGSSTEAFF.